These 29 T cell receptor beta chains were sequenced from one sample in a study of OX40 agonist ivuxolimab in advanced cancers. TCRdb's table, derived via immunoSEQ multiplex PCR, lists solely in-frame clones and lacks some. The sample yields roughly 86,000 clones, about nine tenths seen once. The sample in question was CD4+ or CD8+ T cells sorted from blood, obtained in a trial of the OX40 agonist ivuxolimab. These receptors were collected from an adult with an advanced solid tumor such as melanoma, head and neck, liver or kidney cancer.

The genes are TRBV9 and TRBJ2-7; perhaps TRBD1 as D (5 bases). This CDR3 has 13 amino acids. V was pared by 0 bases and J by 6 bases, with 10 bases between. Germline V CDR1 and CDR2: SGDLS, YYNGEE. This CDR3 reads CASSVVTGPEQYF. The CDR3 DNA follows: TGTGCCAGCAGCGTAGTAACAGGTCCCGAGCAGTACTTC.

The CDR3 sequence: CASSEYLGGGFNEKLFF. The CDR3 bases are TGTGCCAGCAGTGAATATCTAGGCGGGGGGTTTAATGAAAAACTGTTTTTT. This chain joins TRBV6-1 and TRBJ1-4, with a weak D call TRBD1 (5 bases). Germline values: CDR1 MNHNS, CDR2 SASEGT. This CDR3 has 17 residues. V gave up 2 bases and J gave up 4 bases, with 17 bases separating them.

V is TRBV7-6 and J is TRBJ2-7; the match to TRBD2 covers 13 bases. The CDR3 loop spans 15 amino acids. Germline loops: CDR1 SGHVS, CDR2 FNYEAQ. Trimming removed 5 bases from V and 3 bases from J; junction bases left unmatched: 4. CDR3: CASSVGLAGVYEQYF. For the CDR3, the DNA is TGTGCCAGCAGCGTCGGACTAGCGGGGGTCTACGAGCAGTACTTC.

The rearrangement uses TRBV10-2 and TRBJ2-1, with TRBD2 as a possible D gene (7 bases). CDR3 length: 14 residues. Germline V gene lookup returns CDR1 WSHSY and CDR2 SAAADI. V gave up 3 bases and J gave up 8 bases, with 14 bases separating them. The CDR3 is CASSDLGGGDEQFF. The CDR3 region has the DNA TGCGCCAGCAGTGATCTGGGCGGGGGCGATGAGCAGTTCTTC.

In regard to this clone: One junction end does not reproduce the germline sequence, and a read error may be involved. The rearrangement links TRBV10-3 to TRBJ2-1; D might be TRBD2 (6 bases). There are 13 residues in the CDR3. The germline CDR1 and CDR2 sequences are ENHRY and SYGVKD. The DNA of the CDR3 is TGTGCCCTCAGCGCGGGACTCTACAATGAGCAGTTCTTC. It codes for CALSAGLYNEQFF.

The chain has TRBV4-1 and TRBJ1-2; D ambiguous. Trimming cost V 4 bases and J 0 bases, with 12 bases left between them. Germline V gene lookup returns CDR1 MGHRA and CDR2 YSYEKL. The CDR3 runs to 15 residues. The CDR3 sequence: CASSLLPVANYGYTF. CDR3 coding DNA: TGCGCCAGCAGCCTACTTCCCGTTGCTAACTATGGCTACACCTTC.

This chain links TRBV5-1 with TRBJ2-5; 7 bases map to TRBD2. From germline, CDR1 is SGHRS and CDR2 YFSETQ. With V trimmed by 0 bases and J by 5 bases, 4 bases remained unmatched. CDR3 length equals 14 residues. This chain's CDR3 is CASSLGDYEETQYF. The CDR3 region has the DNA TGCGCCAGCAGCTTGGGGGACTATGAGGAGACCCAGTACTTC.

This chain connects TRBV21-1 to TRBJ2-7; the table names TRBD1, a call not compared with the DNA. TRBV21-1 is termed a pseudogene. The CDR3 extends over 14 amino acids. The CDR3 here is CASHNRDRTYEQYF. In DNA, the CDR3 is TGTGCCAGCCATAACCGGGACAGGACCTACGAGCAGTACTTC.

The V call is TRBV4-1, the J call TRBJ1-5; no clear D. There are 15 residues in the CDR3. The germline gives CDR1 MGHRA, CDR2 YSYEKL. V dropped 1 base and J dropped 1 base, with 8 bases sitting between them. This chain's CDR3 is CASSQVLTSNQPQHF. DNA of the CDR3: TGCGCCAGCAGCCAAGTTCTGACAAGCAATCAGCCCCAGCATTTT.

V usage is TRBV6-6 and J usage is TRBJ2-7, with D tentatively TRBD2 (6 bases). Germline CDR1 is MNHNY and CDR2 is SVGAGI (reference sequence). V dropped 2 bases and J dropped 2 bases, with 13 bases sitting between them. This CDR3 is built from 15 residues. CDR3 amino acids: CASSYKGREPYEQYF. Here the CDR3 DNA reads TGTGCCAGCAGTTACAAGGGACGGGAGCCCTACGAGCAGTACTTC.

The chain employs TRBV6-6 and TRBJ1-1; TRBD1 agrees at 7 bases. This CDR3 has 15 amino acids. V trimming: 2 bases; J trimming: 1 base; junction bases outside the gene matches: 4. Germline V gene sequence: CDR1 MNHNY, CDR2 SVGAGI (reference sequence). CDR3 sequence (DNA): TGTGCCAGCAGTTACCTCGGGACAGAGAACACTGAAGCTTTCTTT. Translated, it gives CASSYLGTENTEAFF.

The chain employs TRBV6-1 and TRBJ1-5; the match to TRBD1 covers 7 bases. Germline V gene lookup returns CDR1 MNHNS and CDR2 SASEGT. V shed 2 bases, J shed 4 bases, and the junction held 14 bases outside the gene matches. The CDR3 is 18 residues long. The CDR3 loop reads CASSETGGGAALNQPQHF. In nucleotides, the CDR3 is TGTGCCAGCAGTGAAACGGGAGGGGGCGCGGCCCTTAATCAGCCCCAGCATTTT.

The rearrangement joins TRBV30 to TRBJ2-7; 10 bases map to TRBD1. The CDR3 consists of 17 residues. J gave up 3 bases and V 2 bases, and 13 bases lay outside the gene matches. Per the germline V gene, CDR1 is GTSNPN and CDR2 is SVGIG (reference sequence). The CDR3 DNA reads TGTGCCTGGAGTCGGATTGGTGGGACAGGGGCGGTCTACGAGCAGTACTTC. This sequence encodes CAWSRIGGTGAVYEQYF.

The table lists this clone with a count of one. The CDR3 DNA reads as TGTGCTAGTGGTTTGTCCTACAATGAGCAGTTCTTC. Translated: CASGLSYNEQFF. V is TRBV12-5 and J is TRBJ2-1; unclear D gene. This CDR3 is 12 amino acids long. Trimming cost V 2 bases and J 1 base, with 0 bases left between them. Germline V gene lookup returns CDR1 LGHNT and CDR2 FRNRAP.

CDR3 residues: CASRDYQETQYF. The CDR3 DNA reads as TGTGCCAGCAGGGACTACCAAGAGACCCAGTACTTC. V and J are TRBV6-1 and TRBJ2-5; perhaps TRBD2 as D (5 bases). Trimming removed 6 bases at V and 0 bases at J, with 5 bases between. This CDR3 region has 12 residues. Germline assignment: CDR1 MNHNS and CDR2 SASEGT.

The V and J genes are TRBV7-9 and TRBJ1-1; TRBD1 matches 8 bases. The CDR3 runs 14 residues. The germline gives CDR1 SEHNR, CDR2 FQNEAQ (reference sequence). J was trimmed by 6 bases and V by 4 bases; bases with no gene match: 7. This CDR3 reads CASSSRTGLPEAFF. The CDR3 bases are TGTGCCAGCAGCTCCCGGACAGGGCTCCCTGAAGCTTTCTTT. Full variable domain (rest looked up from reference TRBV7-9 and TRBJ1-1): DTGVSQNPRHKITKRGQNVTFRCDPISEHNRLYWYRQTLGQGPEFLTYFQNEAQLEKSRLLSDRFSAERPKGSFSTLEIQRTEQGDSAMYLCASSSRTGLPEAFFGQGTRLTVV.

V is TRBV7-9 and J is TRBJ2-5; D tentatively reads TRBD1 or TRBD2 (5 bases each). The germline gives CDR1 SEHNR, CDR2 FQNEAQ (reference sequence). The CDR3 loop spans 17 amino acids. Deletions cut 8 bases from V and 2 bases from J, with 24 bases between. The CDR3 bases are TGTGCCAGCGGGGGTGAGGGGCAATCAAGGGCGCAAGAGACCCAGTACTTC. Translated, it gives CASGGEGQSRAQETQYF. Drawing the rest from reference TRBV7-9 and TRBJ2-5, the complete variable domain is DTGVSQNPRHKITKRGQNVTFRCDPISEHNRLYWYRQTLGQGPEFLTYFQNEAQLEKSRLLSDRFSAERPKGSFSTLEIQRTEQGDSAMYLCASGGEGQSRAQETQYFGPGTRLLVL.

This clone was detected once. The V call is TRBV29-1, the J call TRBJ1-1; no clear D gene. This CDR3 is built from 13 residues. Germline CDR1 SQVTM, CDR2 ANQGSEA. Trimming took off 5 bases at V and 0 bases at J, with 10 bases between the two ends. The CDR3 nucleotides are TGCAGCGTTCAGTACAGTTTGAACACTGAAGCTTTCTTT. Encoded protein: CSVQYSLNTEAFF. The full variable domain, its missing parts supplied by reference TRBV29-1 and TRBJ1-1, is SAVISQKPSRDICQRGTSLTIQCQVDSQVTMMFWYRQQPGQSLTLIATANQGSEATYESGFVIDKFPISRPNLTFSTLTVSNMSPEDSSIYLCSVQYSLNTEAFFGQGTRLTVV.

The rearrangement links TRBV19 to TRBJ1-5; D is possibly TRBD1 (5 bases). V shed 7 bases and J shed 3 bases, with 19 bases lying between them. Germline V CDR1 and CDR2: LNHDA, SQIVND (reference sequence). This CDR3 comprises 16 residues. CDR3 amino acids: CASKAVKGDSNQPQHF. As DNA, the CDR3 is TGTGCCAGTAAAGCGGTAAAAGGGGACTCCAATCAGCCCCAGCATTTT. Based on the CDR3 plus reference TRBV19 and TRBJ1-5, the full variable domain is DGGITQSPKYLFRKEGQNVTLSCEQNLNHDAMYWYRQDPGQGLRLIYYSQIVNDFQKGDIAEGYSVSREKKESFPLTVTSAQKNPTAFYLCASKAVKGDSNQPQHFGDGTRLSIL.

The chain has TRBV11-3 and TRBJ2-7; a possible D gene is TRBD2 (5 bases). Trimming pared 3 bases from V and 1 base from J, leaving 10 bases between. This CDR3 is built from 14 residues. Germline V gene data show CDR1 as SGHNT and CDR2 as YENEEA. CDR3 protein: CASSFGSGSYEQYF. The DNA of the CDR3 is TGTGCCAGCAGCTTTGGAAGCGGATCCTACGAGCAGTACTTC.

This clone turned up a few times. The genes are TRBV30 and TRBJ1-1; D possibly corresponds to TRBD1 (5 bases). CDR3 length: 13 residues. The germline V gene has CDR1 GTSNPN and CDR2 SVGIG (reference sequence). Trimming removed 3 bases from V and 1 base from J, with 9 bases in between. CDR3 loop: CAWRQDSNTEAFF. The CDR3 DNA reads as TGTGCCTGGAGACAGGATTCGAACACTGAAGCTTTCTTT.

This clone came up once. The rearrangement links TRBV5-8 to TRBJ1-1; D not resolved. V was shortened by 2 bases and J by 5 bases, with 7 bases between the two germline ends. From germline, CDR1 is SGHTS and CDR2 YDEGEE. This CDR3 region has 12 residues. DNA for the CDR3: TGTGCCAGCAGCTTTCACGGGACTGAAGCTTTCTTT. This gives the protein CASSFHGTEAFF.

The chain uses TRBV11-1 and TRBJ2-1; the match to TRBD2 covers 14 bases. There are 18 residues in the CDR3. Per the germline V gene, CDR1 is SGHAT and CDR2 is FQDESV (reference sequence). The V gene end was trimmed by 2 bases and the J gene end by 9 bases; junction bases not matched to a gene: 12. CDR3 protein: CASSLRTAGLAGGTEQFF. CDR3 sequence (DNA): TGTGCCAGCAGCTTAAGAACAGCCGGACTAGCGGGAGGTACTGAGCAGTTCTTC. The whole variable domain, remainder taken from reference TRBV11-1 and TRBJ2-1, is EAEVAQSPRYKITEKSQAVAFWCDPISGHATLYWYRQILGQGPELLVQFQDESVVDDSQLPKDRFSAERLKGVDSTLKIQPAELGDSAMYLCASSLRTAGLAGGTEQFFGPGTRLTVL.

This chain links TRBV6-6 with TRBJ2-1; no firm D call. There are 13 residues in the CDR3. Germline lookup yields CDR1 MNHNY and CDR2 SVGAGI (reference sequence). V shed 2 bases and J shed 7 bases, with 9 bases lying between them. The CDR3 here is CASSYTPENEQFF. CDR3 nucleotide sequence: TGTGCCAGCAGTTACACCCCGGAGAATGAGCAGTTCTTC.

The CDR3 reads CASSLRGISQKLFF. CDR3 in DNA: TGTGCCAGCAGTTTAAGAGGGATAAGTCAAAAACTGTTTTTT. V is TRBV28 and J is TRBJ1-4; unclear D gene. Trimming left V 2 bases short and J 9 bases short, with 13 bases between. There are 14 residues in the CDR3. CDR1 is MDHEN, CDR2 SYDVKM, per germline.

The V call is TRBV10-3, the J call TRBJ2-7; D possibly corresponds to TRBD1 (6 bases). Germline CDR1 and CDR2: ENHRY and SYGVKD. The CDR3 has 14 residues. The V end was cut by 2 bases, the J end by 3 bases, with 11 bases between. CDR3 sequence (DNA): TGTGCCATCAGTGAGCCGGGGACACACTACGAGCAGTACTTC. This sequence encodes CAISEPGTHYEQYF.

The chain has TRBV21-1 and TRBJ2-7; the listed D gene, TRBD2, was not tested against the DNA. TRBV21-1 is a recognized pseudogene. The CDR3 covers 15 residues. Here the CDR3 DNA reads TGTGCCAGCGTACTCCGGGAGCGGTCCCTTTGCGAGCAGTACTTC. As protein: CASVLRERSLCEQYF.

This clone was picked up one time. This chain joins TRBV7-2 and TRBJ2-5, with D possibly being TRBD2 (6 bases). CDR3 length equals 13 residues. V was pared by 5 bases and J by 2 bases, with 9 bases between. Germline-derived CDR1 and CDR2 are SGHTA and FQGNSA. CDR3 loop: CASSGGLQETQYF. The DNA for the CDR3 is TGTGCCAGCAGCGGAGGGCTACAAGAGACCCAGTACTTC.

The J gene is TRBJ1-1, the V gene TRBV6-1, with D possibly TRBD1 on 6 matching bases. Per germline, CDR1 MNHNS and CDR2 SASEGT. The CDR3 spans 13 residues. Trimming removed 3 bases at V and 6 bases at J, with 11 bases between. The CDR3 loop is CASSDGGRAEAFF. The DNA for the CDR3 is TGTGCCAGCAGTGATGGGGGGCGAGCTGAAGCTTTCTTT.